This T cell receptor beta chain was recovered during a study of cytotoxic CD8 clonotypes in ibrutinib-treated CLL. To note about this clone: What it recognizes is unknown.

V lost 4 bases and J lost 0, with 11 bases in between. From germline, CDR1 is SGDLS and CDR2 YYNGEE. The CDR3 is 14 amino acids. Researchers set a sequencing depth target of 1 in 200,000 to 1 in 1 million T cells. Clones were read by immunoSEQ multiplex PCR, and TCRdb kept only the in-frame ones, dropping some. The sample shows roughly 150,000 clones, around 76% of them seen only once. The TCR beta libraries used around 2 micrograms of genomic DNA that came from cryopreserved PBMCs. Whole-study findings and limits: Sample timing was unmatched between remission and later-progressing patients; lymph nodes unstudied.

This chain uses TRBV9 with TRBJ2-7, with D perhaps TRBD1 or TRBD2 (5 bases each). Material: PBMCs, obtained after 24 months of ibrutinib treatment. This TCR derives from a human donor with chronic lymphocytic leukemia. This CDR3 is CASSIRGDSYEQYF. CDR3 nucleotide sequence: TGTGCCAGCAGCATCAGAGGGGACTCCTACGAGCAGTACTTC.